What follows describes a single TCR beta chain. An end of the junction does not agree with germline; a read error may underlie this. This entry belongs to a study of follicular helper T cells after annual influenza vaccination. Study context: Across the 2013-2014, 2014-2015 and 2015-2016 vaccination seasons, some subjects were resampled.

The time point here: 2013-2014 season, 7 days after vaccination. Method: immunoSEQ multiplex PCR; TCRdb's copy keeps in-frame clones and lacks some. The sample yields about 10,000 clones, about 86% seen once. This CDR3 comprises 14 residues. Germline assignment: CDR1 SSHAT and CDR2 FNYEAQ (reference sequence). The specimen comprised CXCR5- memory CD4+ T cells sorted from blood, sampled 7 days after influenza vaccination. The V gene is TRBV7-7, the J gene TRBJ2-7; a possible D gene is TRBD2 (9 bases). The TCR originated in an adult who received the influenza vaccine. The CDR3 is CASSLAGDRKEQYF. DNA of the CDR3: TGTGCTAGCAGCTTAGCGGGGGACAGGAAAGAGCAGTACTTC.